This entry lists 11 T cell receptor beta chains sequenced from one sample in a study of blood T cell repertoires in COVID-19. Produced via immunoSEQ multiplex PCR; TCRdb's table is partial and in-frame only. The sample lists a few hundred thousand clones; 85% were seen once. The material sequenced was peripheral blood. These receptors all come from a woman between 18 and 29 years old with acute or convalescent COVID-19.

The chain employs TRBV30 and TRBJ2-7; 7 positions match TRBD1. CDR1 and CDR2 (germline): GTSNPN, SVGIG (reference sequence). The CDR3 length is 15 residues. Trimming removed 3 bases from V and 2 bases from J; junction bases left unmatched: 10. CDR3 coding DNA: TGTGCCTGGAGCCTCGACAGGGAGTTTACCTACGAGCAGTACTTC. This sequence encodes CAWSLDREFTYEQYF.

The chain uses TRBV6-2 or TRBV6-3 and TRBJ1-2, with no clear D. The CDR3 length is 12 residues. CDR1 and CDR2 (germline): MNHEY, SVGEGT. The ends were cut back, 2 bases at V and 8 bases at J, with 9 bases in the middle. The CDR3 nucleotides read TGTGCCAGCAGTTACGCGGGGTACGGCTACACCTTC. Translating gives CASSYAGYGYTF.

CDR3 nucleotides: TGTGCCAGCAGTTCCGAAGGGACAGGGCCCTACGAGCAGTACTTC. It yields the protein CASSSEGTGPYEQYF. The J gene is TRBJ2-7, the V gene TRBV28, with TRBD1 matching over 9 bases. J lost 2 bases, V lost 4 bases, and 6 bases had no gene match. This CDR3 has 15 amino acids. Per germline, CDR1 MDHEN and CDR2 SYDVKM. Full variable domain (remainder filled in from reference TRBV28 and TRBJ2-7): DVKVTQSSRYLVKRTGEKVFLECVQDMDHENMFWYRQDPGLGLRLIYFSYDVKMKEKGDIPEGYSVSREKKERFSLILESASTNQTSMYLCASSSEGTGPYEQYFGPGTRLTVT.

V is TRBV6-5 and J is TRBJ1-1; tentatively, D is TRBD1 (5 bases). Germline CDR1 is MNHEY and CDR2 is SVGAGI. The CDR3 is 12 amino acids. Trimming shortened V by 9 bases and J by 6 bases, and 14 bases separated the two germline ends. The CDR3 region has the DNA TGTGCCAGTGGGGGGGGGAGGGCTGAAGCTTTCTTT. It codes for CASGGGRAEAFF.

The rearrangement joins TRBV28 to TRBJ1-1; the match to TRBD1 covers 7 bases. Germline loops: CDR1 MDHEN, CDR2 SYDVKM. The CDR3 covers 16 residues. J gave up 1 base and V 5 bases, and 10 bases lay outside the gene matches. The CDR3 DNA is TGTGCCAGCAGTCATGGGACAGTGATATCGAACACTGAAGCTTTCTTT. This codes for CASSHGTVISNTEAFF.

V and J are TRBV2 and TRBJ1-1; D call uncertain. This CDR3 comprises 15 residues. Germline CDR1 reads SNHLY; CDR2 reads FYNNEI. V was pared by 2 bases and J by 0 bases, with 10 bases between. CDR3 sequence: CASSERRFLNTEAFF. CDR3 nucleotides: TGTGCCAGCAGTGAAAGGCGGTTTCTGAACACTGAAGCTTTCTTT. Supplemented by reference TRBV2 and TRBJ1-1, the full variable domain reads EPEVTQTPSHQVTQMGQEVILRCVPISNHLYFYWYRQILGQKVEFLVSFYNNEISEKSEIFDDQFSVERPDGSNFTLKIRSTKLEDSAMYFCASSERRFLNTEAFFGQGTRLTVV.

The CDR3 nucleotides are TGTGCCAGCAACACAGGGGTACAGCCCCAGCATTTT. This sequence encodes CASNTGVQPQHF. J is TRBJ1-5 and V is TRBV28; the match to TRBD1 covers 7 bases. Trimming at V came to 7 bases and at J to 7 bases, leaving 4 bases not matched to a gene. The CDR3 contains 12 residues. The germline CDR1 and CDR2 sequences are MDHEN and SYDVKM.

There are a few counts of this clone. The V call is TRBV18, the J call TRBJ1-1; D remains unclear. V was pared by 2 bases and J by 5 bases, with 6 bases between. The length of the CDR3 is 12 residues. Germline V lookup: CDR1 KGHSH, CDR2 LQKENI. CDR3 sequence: CASSPTRTEAFF. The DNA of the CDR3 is TGTGCCAGCTCACCAACGCGGACTGAAGCTTTCTTT. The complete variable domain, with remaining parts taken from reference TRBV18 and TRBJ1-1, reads NAGVMQNPRHLVRRRGQEARLRCSPMKGHSHVYWYRQLPEEGLKFMVYLQKENIIDESGMPKERFSAEFPKEGPSILRIQQVVRGDSAAYFCASSPTRTEAFFGQGTRLTVV.

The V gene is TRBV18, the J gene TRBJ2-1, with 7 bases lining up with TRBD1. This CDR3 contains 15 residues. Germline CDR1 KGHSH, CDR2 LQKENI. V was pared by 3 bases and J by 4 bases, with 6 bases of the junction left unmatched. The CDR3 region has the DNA TGTGCCAGCTCACCTGGGCAGGGACAGTACAATGAGCAGTTCTTC. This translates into CASSPGQGQYNEQFF.

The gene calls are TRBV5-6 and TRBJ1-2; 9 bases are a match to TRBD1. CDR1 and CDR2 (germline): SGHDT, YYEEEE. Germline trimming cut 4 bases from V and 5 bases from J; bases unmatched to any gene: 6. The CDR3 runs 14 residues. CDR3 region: CASSRQGEGYGYTF. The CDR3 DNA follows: TGTGCCAGCAGCCGACAGGGGGAGGGGTATGGCTACACCTTC.

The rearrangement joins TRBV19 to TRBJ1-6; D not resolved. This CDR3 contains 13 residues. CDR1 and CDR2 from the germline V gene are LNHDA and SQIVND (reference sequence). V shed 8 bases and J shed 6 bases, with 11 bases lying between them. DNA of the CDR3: TGTGCCAGTCAAAGTGGAGCTAATTCACCCCTCCACTTT. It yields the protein CASQSGANSPLHF.